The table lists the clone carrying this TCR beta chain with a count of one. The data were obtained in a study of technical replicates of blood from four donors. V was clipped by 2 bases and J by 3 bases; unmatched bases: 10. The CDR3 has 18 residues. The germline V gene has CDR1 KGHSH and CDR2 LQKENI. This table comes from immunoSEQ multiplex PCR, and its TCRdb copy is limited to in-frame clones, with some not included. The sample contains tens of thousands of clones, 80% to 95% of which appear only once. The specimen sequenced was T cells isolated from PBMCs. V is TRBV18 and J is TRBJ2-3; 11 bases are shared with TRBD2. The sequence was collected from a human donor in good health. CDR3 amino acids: CASSPKALAGVVTDTQYF. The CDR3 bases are TGTGCCAGCTCACCAAAGGCACTAGCGGGAGTAGTGACAGATACGCAGTATTTT.